This T cell receptor (beta chain) is from a study of Graves' ophthalmopathy and Graves' hyperthyroidism. Study observations and caveats: Thyroid clonotypes that were expanded above 0.001 frequency mostly also appeared in blood. Classification of ophthalmopathy versus stable hyperthyroidism by a 13-signature model yielded approximately 90% sensitivity and around 76% specificity.

Germline CDR1 and CDR2: SGHVS and FQNEAQ. The CDR3 consists of 17 residues. V lost 1 base, J lost 5 bases, and 17 bases lay in between. Researchers took RNA transcripts and amplified TCR beta CDR3 regions from them. Second-round multiplex PCR came after first-round RT-PCR with HTBI primers. TCRdb independently ran MiXCR on the multiplex PCR reads; one entry per CDR3 protein. The sample has about 380,000 distinct CDR3 sequences; approximately 15% are singletons. Cases classed as stable hyperthyroidism had no ophthalmopathy within 18 months of follow-up. This clonotype was seen repeatedly, ten times or more. Its antigen is undetermined.

The clonotype originates from a woman between 18 and 30 years old with stable Graves' hyperthyroidism. The chain joins TRBV7-8 to TRBJ2-2; no firm D call. Material for sequencing was peripheral blood. CDR3 region: CASSLGLGNLRTGELFF. CDR3 coding DNA: TGTGCCAGCAGCTTAGGCCTGGGGAATCTTCGAACCGGGGAGCTGTTTTTT.